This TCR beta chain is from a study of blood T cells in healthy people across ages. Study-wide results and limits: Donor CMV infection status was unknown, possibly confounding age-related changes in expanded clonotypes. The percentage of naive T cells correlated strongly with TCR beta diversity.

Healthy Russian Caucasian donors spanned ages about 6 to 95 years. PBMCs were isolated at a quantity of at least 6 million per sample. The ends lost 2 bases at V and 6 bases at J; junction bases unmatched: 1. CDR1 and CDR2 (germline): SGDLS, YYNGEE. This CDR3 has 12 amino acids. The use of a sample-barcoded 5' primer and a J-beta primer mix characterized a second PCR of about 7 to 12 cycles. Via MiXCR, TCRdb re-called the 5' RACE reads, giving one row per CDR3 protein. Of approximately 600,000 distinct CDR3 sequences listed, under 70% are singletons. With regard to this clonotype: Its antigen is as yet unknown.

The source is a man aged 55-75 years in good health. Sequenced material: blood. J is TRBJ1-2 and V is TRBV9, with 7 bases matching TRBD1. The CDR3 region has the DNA TGTGCCAGCAGCGTTACAGGGGATGGCTACACCTTC. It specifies CASSVTGDGYTF.